The 21 T cell receptor beta chains below come from one sample, sequenced in a study of blood T cell repertoires in COVID-19. TCRdb keeps only in-frame clones here, not all; method: immunoSEQ multiplex PCR. Seen here are approximately 12,000 clones, over 70% observed once, and the top ten hold under 7%. Sequences were obtained from peripheral blood. The receptors here all came from a man between 60 and 75 years old with COVID-19, enrolled during active disease.

The chain combines TRBV3-1 (or the pseudogene TRBV3-2) with TRBJ2-3; 8 nucleotides agree with TRBD2. The germline CDR1 and CDR2 sequences are LGHDT and YNNKEL (reference sequence). With 1 base clipped from V and 11 bases from J, the junction kept 5 bases outside the gene matches. The CDR3 length is 13 residues. The CDR3 DNA reads TGTGCCAGCAGCCAAGCGGGAGGGGGGAAGCAGTATTTT. It encodes CASSQAGGGKQYF.

This clone was found a few times. This chain joins TRBV9 and TRBJ1-1, with a weak D call TRBD1 (5 bases). With 0 bases removed from V and 2 bases from J, the gap between germline ends came to 14 bases. In germline, CDR1 is SGDLS, CDR2 YYNGEE. The CDR3 sequence is 16 residues long. CDR3 amino acids: CASSVALGAENTEAFF. The CDR3 nucleotides read TGTGCCAGCAGCGTAGCCCTAGGGGCGGAAAACACTGAAGCTTTCTTT.

The V and J genes are TRBV12-3 or TRBV12-4 and TRBJ1-1; no firm D call. The V end was cut by 7 bases, the J end by 8 bases, with 17 bases between. The CDR3 totals 13 residues. As DNA, the CDR3 is TGTGCCAGCACCCTTAGGTCCCCCAGGGAAGCTTTCTTT. The encoded protein is CASTLRSPREAFF.

The sample holds one count of this clone. The chain uses TRBV7-9 and TRBJ1-6; D ambiguous. The ends were cut back, 5 bases at V and 11 bases at J, with 16 bases in the middle. The germline V gene has CDR1 SEHNR and CDR2 FQNEAQ (reference sequence). The length of the CDR3 is 14 residues. Here the CDR3 reads CASSGRRPEAPLHF. CDR3 DNA: TGTGCCAGCAGCGGGCGACGCCCGGAGGCACCCCTCCACTTT.

This clone was seen only a few times. This chain connects TRBV30 to TRBJ2-5; 14 positions agree with TRBD2. V shed 3 bases, J shed 1 base, and the junction held 7 bases outside the gene matches. This CDR3 has 17 amino acids. Germline V CDR1 and CDR2: GTSNPN, SVGIG (reference sequence). CDR3 DNA sequence: TGTGCCTGGAGCGGGACTAGCGGGAGTCCCTTCCAAGAGACCCAGTACTTC. Translation gives CAWSGTSGSPFQETQYF. The variable domain in full, with the rest retrieved from reference TRBV30 and TRBJ2-5, is SQTIHQWPATLVQPVGSPLSLECTVEGTSNPNLYWYRQAAGRGLQLLFYSVGIGQISSEVPQNLSASRPQDRQFILSSKKLLLSDSGFYLCAWSGTSGSPFQETQYFGPGTRLLVL.

This clone was seen a handful of times. The J gene is TRBJ1-1, the V gene TRBV29-1; 7 nucleotides align to TRBD1. CDR3 length: 14 amino acids. From germline, CDR1 is SQVTM and CDR2 ANQGSEA. The V segment lost 4 bases and the J segment 4 bases; nucleotides outside the gene matches: 9. The CDR3 spells CSVVLQGKITEAFF. In DNA, the CDR3 is TGCAGCGTTGTCCTACAGGGGAAGATCACTGAAGCTTTCTTT.

The chain has TRBV7-2 and TRBJ2-1; TRBD2 matches at 7 bases. CDR3 length equals 17 residues. Germline loops: CDR1 SGHTA, CDR2 FQGNSA. V dropped 3 bases and J dropped 6; count of bases not matched to a gene: 14. The CDR3 is CASSFTKRLAFGNEQFF. CDR3 DNA: TGTGCCAGCAGCTTCACAAAAAGACTAGCATTTGGCAATGAGCAGTTCTTC.

The chain employs TRBV2 and TRBJ1-5, with D possibly matching TRBD1 (6 bases). This CDR3 is built from 16 residues. The ends were cut back, 1 base at V and 0 bases at J, with 10 bases in the middle. Germline CDR1 and CDR2: SNHLY and FYNNEI. The DNA of the CDR3 is TGTGCCAGCAGTGAAGGGACAGACTTTAGCAATCAGCCCCAGCATTTT. Amino acids: CASSEGTDFSNQPQHF.

The chain employs TRBV9 and TRBJ1-1, with 8 bases matching TRBD1. Germline trimming cut 3 bases from V and 5 bases from J; bases unmatched to any gene: 9. This CDR3 has 15 residues. Germline loops: CDR1 SGDLS, CDR2 YYNGEE. In DNA, the CDR3 is TGTGCCAGCAGCGCCGGAGGTACAGGGGGAACTGAAGCTTTCTTT. Its protein is CASSAGGTGGTEAFF.

This clone was seen once. DNA of the CDR3: TGTGCCAGCAGCTTGCGCACAGGGACCTATGGCTACACCTTC. It translates to CASSLRTGTYGYTF. The V and J genes are TRBV5-4 and TRBJ1-2; a weak D match, TRBD1 (6 bases). This CDR3 comprises 14 residues. Germline values: CDR1 SGHNT, CDR2 YYREEE (reference sequence). Trimming left V 1 base short and J 4 bases short, with 11 bases between.

V is TRBV18 and J is TRBJ2-5; 12 bases are a match to TRBD2. The V gene's germline CDR1 is KGHSH and CDR2 LQKENI. V dropped 0 bases and J dropped 4; count of bases not matched to a gene: 0. The CDR3 extends over 15 amino acids. Written as DNA, the CDR3 is TGTGCCAGCTCACCACCGGGACTAGCGGGAGAGACCCAGTACTTC. Residues: CASSPPGLAGETQYF.

This sequence joins TRBV4-3 and TRBJ1-2; weak D call: TRBD1 (5 bases). CDR1 and CDR2 (germline): LGHNA, YSLEER. V shed 1 base and J shed 7 bases, with 16 bases lying between them. The CDR3 is 15 amino acids. The CDR3 loop is CASSQVLGLGLGYTF. The CDR3 region has the DNA TGCGCCAGCAGCCAAGTGTTGGGGTTGGGACTTGGCTACACCTTC.

CDR3 amino acids: CSVKVGTALDNEQFF. The DNA of the CDR3 is TGCAGCGTGAAAGTAGGGACAGCCCTCGACAATGAGCAGTTCTTC. The chain uses TRBV29-1 and TRBJ2-1, with TRBD1 matching 7 bases. Germline CDR1 and CDR2: SQVTM and ANQGSEA. J lost 5 bases, V lost 6 bases, and 13 bases had no gene match. The CDR3 contains 15 residues.

This chain joins TRBV10-3 and TRBJ2-7, with 12 positions matching TRBD2. V shed 2 bases, J shed 0 bases, and the junction held 2 bases outside the gene matches. Germline assignment: CDR1 ENHRY and CDR2 SYGVKD. The CDR3 is 16 residues long. The CDR3 bases are TGTGCCATCAGTGAGGGGACTAGCGGGTCCTCCTACGAGCAGTACGTC. This gives the protein CAISEGTSGSSYEQYV.

The gene calls are TRBV5-1 and TRBJ1-1; a possible D gene is TRBD1 (5 bases). The CDR3 has 15 amino acids. From germline, CDR1 is SGHRS and CDR2 YFSETQ. The V and J ends lost 4 bases and 1 base respectively, with 14 bases between them. The DNA for the CDR3 is TGCGCCAGCAGCCGCCCGACAGCACGGAACACTGAAGCTTTCTTT. Translating it yields CASSRPTARNTEAFF.

The chain carries TRBV25-1 and TRBJ1-2; 9 positions match TRBD1. Germline V gene lookup returns CDR1 MGHDK and CDR2 SYGVNS. This CDR3 is built from 15 residues. The V and J ends lost 4 bases and 8 bases, in that order; junction bases with no gene match: 11. The CDR3 reads CASSASAGTGRGYTF. The CDR3 nucleotides read TGTGCCAGCAGTGCCTCAGCAGGGACAGGGCGCGGCTACACCTTC.

The chain recombines TRBV19 with TRBJ1-5; tentatively, D is TRBD1 (6 bases). This CDR3 is built from 15 residues. CDR1 and CDR2 from the germline V gene are LNHDA and SQIVND (reference sequence). V was trimmed by 6 bases and J by 1 base, leaving 13 bases between them. The CDR3 sequence: CASSSDRWSNQPQHF. For the CDR3, the DNA is TGTGCCAGTAGCTCCGACAGGTGGAGCAATCAGCCCCAGCATTTT.

The chain employs TRBV28 and TRBJ1-2, with D tentatively TRBD1 (5 bases). V was shortened by 6 bases and J by 3 bases, with 11 bases between the two germline ends. The CDR3 is 13 amino acids. The germline V gene has CDR1 MDHEN and CDR2 SYDVKM. CDR3 nucleotide sequence: TGTGCCAGCAGGCCCTCAGGGTACTATGGCTACACCTTC. Residues: CASRPSGYYGYTF.

V gene TRBV6-1 combines with J gene TRBJ1-4; 7 bases are shared with TRBD1. CDR1 and CDR2 from the germline V gene are MNHNS and SASEGT. This CDR3 has 17 amino acids. J lost 0 bases, V lost 0 bases, and 4 bases had no gene match. This chain's CDR3 is CASSEATGAATNEKLFF. The CDR3 DNA sequence: TGTGCCAGCAGTGAAGCTACAGGGGCTGCAACTAATGAAAAACTGTTTTTT.

The chain couples TRBV7-9 to TRBJ2-4; 7 positions agree with TRBD1. V lost 4 bases to trimming and J lost 3 bases; unmatched junction nucleotides: 9. From germline, CDR1 is SEHNR and CDR2 FQNEAQ (reference sequence). CDR3 size: 16 residues. The CDR3 loop reads CASSSPTGFDKNIQYF. CDR3 in DNA: TGTGCCAGCAGCTCTCCGACAGGGTTTGACAAAAACATTCAGTACTTC.

The CDR3 DNA is TGTGCCAGCAGTGAATTTTACAGGGAAAATTCACCCCTCCACTTT. Translated: CASSEFYRENSPLHF. The chain uses TRBV25-1 and TRBJ1-6; maybe TRBD1 (6 bases). CDR1 MGHDK and CDR2 SYGVNS come from the germline V gene. The CDR3 has 15 amino acids. V was pared by 1 base and J by 7 bases, with 11 bases between.